The clone carrying this T cell receptor (beta chain) was found a few times. The data belong to a study of blood T cells in healthy people across ages. Alongside a J-beta primer mix, a sample-barcoded 5' primer served in a second PCR lasting about 7 to 12 cycles. TCRdb analysed the 5' RACE reads with MiXCR anew, one entry per CDR3 protein. This table holds 750,000 to 950,000 distinct CDR3 sequences, more than 25% found once. These data are also associated with another study on T cells of mothers and their children.

Specimen: blood. This clonotype originated in a boy aged 5-17 years in good health.

CDR3 sequence reads: CASSLPTMNSGANVLTF. CDR3 nucleotide sequence: TGTGCCAGCAGTCTGCCTACCATGAACTCTGGGGCCAACGTCCTGACTTTC. The chain recombines TRBV6-5 with TRBJ2-6; D unclear. Germline CDR1 MNHEY, CDR2 SVGAGI. Trimming cost V 5 bases and J 0 bases, with 14 bases left between them. The CDR3 is made up of 17 amino acids.